The T cell receptor beta chain described here comes from a study of blood T cell repertoires in COVID-19. Study summary: Acute and convalescent COVID-19 samples came from the United States, Italy and Spain.

The table came from immunoSEQ multiplex PCR; TCRdb's copy has only in-frame clones and leaves some out. The sample has 200,000 to 250,000 clones; roughly 90% are singletons. CDR1 and CDR2 from the germline V gene are MNHNS and SASEGT. J was trimmed by 4 bases and V by 6 bases; bases with no gene match: 11. This CDR3 is 15 amino acids long. Input material: peripheral blood. V usage is TRBV6-1 and J usage is TRBJ1-2; 7 positions match TRBD1. This TCR came from a man aged 60 to 69 who had recovered from COVID-19. The CDR3 DNA reads TGTGCCAGCAGCCGCGAGACAGGGCAAACCTATGGCTACACCTTC. It specifies CASSRETGQTYGYTF.